This T cell receptor beta chain was obtained from a study of cytomegalovirus exposure and HLA in healthy donors. Sequencing used immunoSEQ multiplex PCR; TCRdb keeps in-frame clones, though not all of them. This table holds around 190,000 clones, 85% found once. The donors were members of the roughly 130-subject validation cohort (separate from the approximately 670-subject first cohort). This receptor was taken from a man aged 18 to 29 in good health and CMV-seropositive. The sequencing input was PBMCs.

The CDR3 nucleotides are TGTGCCAGCAGCTTTGGTTCGGGAGGCGCCTACGAGCAGTACTTC. This translates into CASSFGSGGAYEQYF. V gene TRBV11-2 combines with J gene TRBJ2-7, with 7 bases that match TRBD2. CDR3 size: 15 residues. The germline CDR1 and CDR2 sequences are SGHAT and FQNNGV. The V gene end was trimmed by 3 bases and the J gene end by 2 bases; junction bases not matched to a gene: 7.